Below, 30 T cell receptor beta chains from the same sample are listed, as sequenced in a study of T cell clonality in common variable immunodeficiency. Method: immunoSEQ multiplex PCR; TCRdb's copy keeps in-frame clones and lacks some. The repertoire consists of tens of thousands of clones, none detected only once. Material for sequencing was peripheral blood mononuclear cells. These receptors were collected from a person between 18 and 75 years old in good health.

This clone was counted ten times or more. CDR3 DNA (partial): TGCGCCAGCAGCCGCACCGGGACTAGCTTTTCGATAAAGTACGAG. It is translated as CASSRTGTSFSIKYE. The complete CDR3 protein is CASSRTGTSFSIKYEQYF. The V and J genes are TRBV23-1 and TRBJ2-7; 9 nucleotides agree with TRBD2. The read comes to an end 3 residues before the CDR3 does, leaving the germline J gene to fill in the end. TRBV23-1 is annotated as an ORF whose role is uncertain. V shed 6 bases and J 4 bases; nucleotides not matched to a gene: 19. The CDR3 is made up of 18 amino acids.

This clone was detected many times. Coverage ceases 3 residues before the CDR3 finishes, and the germline J gene fills in the end. The chain recombines TRBV5-1 with TRBJ2-2; 13 bases match TRBD2. The V segment lost 4 bases and the J segment 2 bases; nucleotides outside the gene matches: 5. CDR1 and CDR2 (germline): SGHRS, YFSETQ. This CDR3 spans 17 amino acids. The CDR3 sequence: CASSHGLAGANTGELFF. Partial CDR3 DNA: TGCGCCAGCAGCCACGGACTAGCGGGAGCTAACACCGGGGAG.

This clone has at least ten counts. The missing CDR3 end, 3 residues past where the read stops, is filled in from the germline J gene. The chain links TRBV12-3 or TRBV12-4 to TRBJ2-1; TRBD1 might be the D (7 bases). CDR3 length: 15 residues. The V gene lost 7 bases and the J gene lost 6 bases, with 19 bases spanning the gap. The CDR3 here is CASTTRGALGNEQFF. CDR3 DNA, as far as it was read: TGTGCCAGCACCACCAGGGGGGCGCTTGGCAATGAG.

In this sample, this clone turned up many times. The CDR3 end lies 3 residues beyond the end of the read and is filled in from the germline J gene. The chain carries TRBV29-1 and TRBJ2-7; 8 bases map to TRBD1. The CDR3 has 12 residues. The V gene's germline CDR1 is SQVTM and CDR2 ANQGSEA. V lost 4 bases and J lost 5; bases outside the gene matches: 4. The CDR3 spells CSVVQGADEQYF. CDR3 DNA (partial): TGCAGCGTTGTTCAGGGGGCCGACGAG.

This clone was recorded many times. Read coverage stops 3 residues before the CDR3 terminus; the germline J gene supplies the remainder. V gene TRBV2 combines with J gene TRBJ2-5; 14 nucleotides match TRBD2. The CDR3 loop spans 16 amino acids. V gave up 7 bases and J gave up 1 base; unmatched junction bases: 5. Germline CDR1 is SNHLY and CDR2 is FYNNEI. The CDR3 sequence: CASKEGTSGSQETQYF. The DNA read from the CDR3 is TGTGCCAGCAAGGAGGGGACTAGCGGGAGCCAAGAGACC.

This clone came up many times. The sequenced fragment ends 3 residues before the CDR3 boundary, so the rest is inferred from the germline J gene. This chain links TRBV20-1 with TRBJ1-2, with 9 nucleotides matching TRBD1. The CDR3 loop spans 15 amino acids. The germline V gene encodes CDR1 DFQATT and CDR2 SNEGSKA (reference sequence). Losses at the gene ends were 0 bases for V and 4 bases for J; bases not matched to a gene: 6. CDR3 sequence reads: CSARDTGTGSYGYTF. CDR3 DNA, as far as it was read: TGCAGTGCTAGAGATACAGGGACAGGGAGCTATGGC.

This clone was detected ten times or more. The read stops 3 residues short of the end of the CDR3; the missing end is completed from the germline J gene. Other nucleotide sequences from this sample produce the same CDR3. The chain carries TRBV5-5 and TRBJ2-7; TRBD2 is a possible D gene (5 bases). This CDR3 contains 14 residues. Trimming removed 4 bases at V and 0 bases at J, with 11 bases between. CDR1 and CDR2 (germline): SGHKS, YYEKEE (reference sequence). This CDR3 reads CASSLGRGSYEQYF. The part of the CDR3 DNA that was read is TGTGCCAGCAGCCTTGGACGGGGCTCCTACGAG.

This clone was counted at least ten times. The CDR3 sequence is CSATLAGGAKNIQYF. The part of the CDR3 DNA that was read is TGCAGTGCTACCTTAGCGGGAGGGGCCAAAAACATT. V is TRBV20-1 and J is TRBJ2-4, with 11 positions matching TRBD2. The read halts 3 residues ahead of the CDR3 end, with the missing end drawn from the germline J gene. Germline V gene data show CDR1 as DFQATT and CDR2 as SNEGSKA (reference sequence). The ends lost 4 bases at V and 1 base at J; junction bases unmatched: 3. The CDR3 length is 15 residues.

This clone has at least ten counts. The read ends 3 residues early relative to the CDR3; the germline J gene fills the gap. The chain has TRBV19 and TRBJ2-2, with D possibly TRBD1 on 5 matching bases. Trimming took off 6 bases at V and 4 bases at J, with 12 bases between the two ends. This CDR3 is 14 amino acids long. From germline, CDR1 is LNHDA and CDR2 SQIVND (reference sequence). The CDR3 loop reads CASSPQGTTGELFF. CDR3 bases read: TGTGCCAGTAGCCCTCAGGGTACCACCGGGGAG.

This clone was found many times. The sequenced fragment ends 3 residues before the CDR3 boundary, so the rest is inferred from the germline J gene. The V and J genes are TRBV11-2 and TRBJ2-7; possible D gene TRBD1, 6 bases. CDR3 length: 13 amino acids. V lost 4 bases to trimming and J lost 0 bases, with 7 bases between them. Germline V gene lookup returns CDR1 SGHAT and CDR2 FQNNGV. The part of the CDR3 DNA that was read is TGTGCCAGCAGCTGGGACATCTCCTACGAG. Translating gives CASSWDISYE. The CDR3, in full, reads CASSWDISYEQYF. The complete variable domain, with remaining parts taken from reference TRBV11-2 and TRBJ2-7, reads EAGVAQSPRYKIIEKRQSVAFWCNPISGHATLYWYQQILGQGPKLLIQFQNNGVVDDSQLPKDRFSAERLKGVDSTLKIQPAKLEDSAVYLCASSWDISYEQYFGPGTRLTVT.

This clone was observed at least ten times. The read ends 3 residues shy of where the CDR3 ends; the end is completed using the germline J gene. The chain combines TRBV5-1 with TRBJ2-1; TRBD2 aligns across 8 bases. From germline, CDR1 is SGHRS and CDR2 YFSETQ. With 2 bases clipped from V and 0 bases from J, the junction kept 7 bases outside the gene matches. The CDR3 covers 17 residues. The part of the CDR3 DNA that was read is TGCGCCAGCAGCTTAGGCGGGAGGCAAAGCTCCTACAATGAG. Encoded protein: CASSLGGRQSSYNE. The complete CDR3 sequence is CASSLGGRQSSYNEQFF. The complete variable domain, with remaining parts taken from reference TRBV5-1 and TRBJ2-1, reads KAGVTQTPRYLIKTRGQQVTLSCSPISGHRSVSWYQQTPGQGLQFLFEYFSETQRNKGNFPGRFSGRQFSNSRSEMNVSTLELGDSALYLCASSLGGRQSSYNEQFFGPGTRLTVL.

This clone was picked up many times. With the read ending 3 residues before the CDR3 end, the germline J gene is used to fill in that end. This rearrangement joins TRBV4-2 to TRBJ2-6; 11 nucleotides line up with TRBD1. The J segment lost 2 bases and the V segment lost 1 base, leaving 7 bases of the junction unmatched. The CDR3 loop spans 19 amino acids. CDR1 is LGHNA and CDR2 is YNFKEQ in the germline V gene. The CDR3 loop is CASSQVTGQGAAGANVLTF. The sequenced part of the CDR3 DNA is TGTGCCAGCAGCCAAGTTACAGGACAGGGGGCTGCTGGGGCCAACGTC.

This clone occurred many times. Read sequence stops 3 residues before the CDR3 end, and the germline J gene provides the missing end. This rearrangement joins TRBV11-1 to TRBJ2-3; D remains ambiguous. V dropped 3 bases and J dropped 4 bases, with 8 bases sitting between them. The germline V gene has CDR1 SGHAT and CDR2 FQDESV (reference sequence). The CDR3 sequence is 13 residues long. CDR3 DNA (partial): TGTGCCAGCAGCTTGGCGGATTCAGATACG. Protein sequence: CASSLADSDT. The full CDR3 sequence reads CASSLADSDTQYF.

This clone was counted at least ten times. The read terminates 3 residues ahead of where the CDR3 ends, so the germline J gene completes it. The chain uses TRBV12-5 and TRBJ2-2, with no clear D. In germline, CDR1 is LGHNT, CDR2 FRNRAP. The V end was cut by 0 bases, the J end by 5 bases, with 7 bases between. This CDR3 region has 14 residues. CDR3 region: CASGLVSTTGELFF. The sequenced CDR3 bases are TGTGCTAGTGGTTTGGTATCAACAACCGGGGAG.

This clone was seen repeatedly, ten times or more. The DNA ends 3 residues before the CDR3 does, and the rest of the CDR3 is filled in from the germline J gene. V usage is TRBV6-1 and J usage is TRBJ1-3; D perhaps matches TRBD1 (5 bases). Trimming removed 3 bases at V and 5 bases at J, with 8 bases between. Looked up from germline, CDR1 is MNHNS and CDR2 is SASEGT. There are 13 residues in the CDR3. The CDR3 loop is CASSEDNRNTIYF. The covered CDR3 bases are TGTGCCAGCAGTGAGGACAACCGAAACACC.

This clone appeared many times. The CDR3 end lies 3 residues beyond the end of the read and is filled in from the germline J gene. This sequence joins TRBV6-1 and TRBJ2-2; D is undetermined. Trimming took 2 bases from V and 1 from J, leaving 8 bases between them. Per the germline V gene, CDR1 is MNHNS and CDR2 is SASEGT. The CDR3 has 15 amino acids. The CDR3 region is CASSERRQNTGELFF. The covered CDR3 bases are TGTGCCAGCAGTGAAAGGCGACAGAACACCGGGGAG.

In this sample, this clone turned up many times. Read sequence stops 3 residues before the CDR3 end, and the germline J gene provides the missing end. The chain links TRBV19 to TRBJ2-1; a possible D gene is TRBD1 (5 bases). In germline, CDR1 is LNHDA, CDR2 SQIVND (reference sequence). The germline V and J ends were trimmed by 3 bases and 8 bases, with 14 bases remaining between them. The length of the CDR3 is 14 residues. The CDR3 reads CASSIVTVGDEQFF. The sequenced CDR3 bases are TGTGCCAGTAGTATCGTAACGGTAGGGGATGAG.

This clone showed up many times. The CDR3 extends 3 residues past the end of the read, so its final part is completed from the germline J gene. The chain couples TRBV13 to TRBJ1-4; 8 bases are a match to TRBD1. After removal of 0 bases from V and 2 bases from J, the junction contained 5 bases not matched to a gene. The CDR3 sequence is 17 residues long. Germline-derived CDR1 and CDR2 are PRHDT and FYEKMQ (reference sequence). CDR3: CASSLGRGRGTNEKLFF. The sequenced part of the CDR3 DNA is TGTGCCAGCAGCTTAGGCAGGGGGCGAGGGACTAATGAAAAA. The full variable domain, rest sourced from reference TRBV13 and TRBJ1-4, is AAGVIQSPRHLIKEKRETATLKCYPIPRHDTVYWYQQGPGQDPQFLISFYEKMQSDKGSIPDRFSAQQFSDYHSELNMSSLELGDSALYFCASSLGRGRGTNEKLFFGSGTQLSVL.

This clone was seen repeatedly, ten times or more. The missing CDR3 end, 3 residues past where the read stops, is filled in from the germline J gene. The chain joins TRBV12-3 or TRBV12-4 to TRBJ2-1; the match to TRBD2 covers 10 bases. Germline trimming cut 2 bases from V and 0 bases from J; bases unmatched to any gene: 4. The CDR3 totals 17 residues. Partial CDR3 DNA: TGTGCCAGCAGTTTAACTAGCGGGACCTCCTCCTACAATGAG. It is translated as CASSLTSGTSSYNE. The whole CDR3 protein reads CASSLTSGTSSYNEQFF.

This clone showed up many times. The read stops 3 residues short of the end of the CDR3; the missing end is completed from the germline J gene. The chain has TRBV20-1 and TRBJ2-1, with TRBD2 identical over 10 bases. CDR1 DFQATT and CDR2 SNEGSKA come from the germline V gene (reference sequence). CDR3 length: 14 residues. Unmatched junction bases numbered 6, after V lost 2 bases and J lost 8 bases. This CDR3 reads CSARLAGVVDEQFF. The CDR3 bases that were read are TGCAGTGCTAGACTAGCGGGAGTAGTTGATGAG.

At least ten counts were recorded for this clone. The read terminates 3 residues ahead of where the CDR3 ends, so the germline J gene completes it. The rearrangement uses TRBV7-9 and TRBJ1-4, with D perhaps TRBD1 (6 bases). Per the germline V gene, CDR1 is SEHNR and CDR2 is FQNEAQ (reference sequence). The CDR3 consists of 14 residues. V was shortened by 6 bases and J by 7 bases, with 15 bases between the two germline ends. Partial CDR3 DNA: TGTGCCAGCAGAAGGACAGACGAGATTGAAAAA. The encoded protein is CASRRTDEIEK. The CDR3, in full, reads CASRRTDEIEKLFF.

This clone was found many times. Read sequence stops 3 residues before the CDR3 end, and the germline J gene provides the missing end. The rearrangement links TRBV14 to TRBJ1-1; D gene ambiguous. This CDR3 comprises 14 residues. Between the trimmed V and J ends, which lost 1 base and 2 bases, there was a span of 8 bases. From germline, CDR1 is SGHDN and CDR2 FVKESK. Incomplete CDR3 DNA: TGTGCCAGCAGCCAAGGCAGGCCAAACACTGAA. Amino acids: CASSQGRPNTE. The complete CDR3 protein is CASSQGRPNTEAFF.

In this sample, this clone turned up many times. The missing CDR3 end, 3 residues past where the read stops, is filled in from the germline J gene. The gene calls are TRBV28 and TRBJ2-5; weak D call: TRBD2 (6 bases). V was clipped by 2 bases and J by 5 bases, with 12 bases between them. CDR1 is MDHEN and CDR2 is SYDVKM in the germline V gene. CDR3 length equals 14 residues. The CDR3 region is CASSLGTLGETQYF. The DNA read from the CDR3 is TGTGCCAGCAGTTTAGGGACTTTAGGGGAGACC.

This clone was seen repeatedly, ten times or more. The CDR3 end lies 3 residues beyond the end of the read and is filled in from the germline J gene. The J gene is TRBJ2-5, the V gene TRBV20-1; 12 bases fit TRBD2. Germline assignment: CDR1 DFQATT and CDR2 SNEGSKA (reference sequence). The V gene end was trimmed by 5 bases and the J gene end by 6 bases; junction bases not matched to a gene: 7. The CDR3 has 14 residues. The CDR3 protein is CSAPSGGGLKTQYF. The sequenced CDR3 bases are TGCAGTGCTCCTAGCGGGGGGGGGTTAAAGACC.

This clone was picked up a small number of times. The read ends 3 residues early relative to the CDR3; the germline J gene fills the gap. This chain links TRBV19 with TRBJ2-7; maybe TRBD2 (5 bases). Germline V lookup: CDR1 LNHDA, CDR2 SQIVND (reference sequence). The CDR3 runs to 12 residues. Trimming took 3 bases from V and 5 from J, leaving 8 bases between them. The part of the CDR3 DNA that was read is TGTGCCAGTAGTATGCCCGGGGACGAG. The encoded protein is CASSMPGDE. The whole CDR3 is CASSMPGDEQYF.

This clone has at least ten counts. The read comes to an end 3 residues before the CDR3 does, leaving the germline J gene to fill in the end. The gene calls are TRBV29-1 and TRBJ2-3, with D uncertain. The CDR3 length is 14 residues. V lost 6 bases, J lost 1 base, and 14 bases lay in between. Germline CDR1 reads SQVTM; CDR2 reads ANQGSEA. The part of the CDR3 DNA that was read is TGCAGCGTCCTCTCCCCCTACGGCACAGATACG. Its protein is CSVLSPYGTDT. The entire CDR3 protein reads CSVLSPYGTDTQYF.

This clone was counted at least ten times. The read gets to within 3 residues of the CDR3 end, and the germline J gene fills in the rest. The chain has TRBV23-1 and TRBJ2-3; 10 positions agree with TRBD2. TRBV23-1 qualifies as an ORF whose function is uncertain. Germline trimming cut 7 bases from V and 2 bases from J; bases unmatched to any gene: 3. The CDR3 is 14 residues long. The CDR3 here is CASTLAGATDTQYF. The CDR3 DNA, read in part, is TGCGCCAGCACTCTAGCGGGAGCCACAGATACG.

Ten or more counts support this clone. The read ends 3 residues shy of where the CDR3 ends; the end is completed using the germline J gene. This chain links TRBV6-2 or TRBV6-3 with TRBJ2-4, with 7 positions matching TRBD1. V lost 2 bases, J lost 2 bases, and 3 bases stayed unmatched. This CDR3 has 15 residues. Germline V gene data show CDR1 as MNHEY and CDR2 as SVGEGT. CDR3 bases read: TGTGCCAGCAGTTACAGGGGGCCCACCAAAAACATT. The encoded protein is CASSYRGPTKNI. The entire CDR3 reads CASSYRGPTKNIQYF.

There are many counts of this clone. The observed sequence ends 3 residues before the CDR3 terminus, with the missing tail filled in from the germline J gene. The rearrangement links TRBV29-1 to TRBJ2-5; D is unresolved. Germline values: CDR1 SQVTM, CDR2 ANQGSEA. This CDR3 has 15 amino acids. The germline V and J ends were trimmed by 1 base and 4 bases, with 16 bases remaining between them. The covered CDR3 bases are TGCAGCGTTGAAGGTGTCCACAGTAACGGAGAGACC. Translation gives CSVEGVHSNGET. The CDR3, in full, reads CSVEGVHSNGETQYF.

In its sample, this clone was seen many times. Sequencing ends 3 residues short of the CDR3 end; the germline J gene provides the rest. The V gene is TRBV10-3, the J gene TRBJ2-3, with no clear D. This CDR3 comprises 14 residues. Germline CDR1 ENHRY, CDR2 SYGVKD. With 2 bases removed from V and 3 bases from J, the gap between germline ends came to 9 bases. The CDR3 region is CAISEQRGTDTQYF. CDR3 DNA, as far as it was read: TGTGCCATCAGTGAGCAGCGCGGAACAGATACG.